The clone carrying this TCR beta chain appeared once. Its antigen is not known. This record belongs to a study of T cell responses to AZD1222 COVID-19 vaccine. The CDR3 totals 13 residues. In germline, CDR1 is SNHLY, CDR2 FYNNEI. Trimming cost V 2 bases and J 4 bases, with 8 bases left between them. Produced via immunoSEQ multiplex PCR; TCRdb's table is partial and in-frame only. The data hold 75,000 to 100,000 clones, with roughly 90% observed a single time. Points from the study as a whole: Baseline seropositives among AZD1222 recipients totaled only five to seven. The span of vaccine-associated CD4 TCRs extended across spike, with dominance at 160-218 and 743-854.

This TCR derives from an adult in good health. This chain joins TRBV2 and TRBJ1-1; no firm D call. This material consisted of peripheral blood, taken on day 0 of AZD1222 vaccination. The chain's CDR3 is CASSELRSTEAFF. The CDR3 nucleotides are TGTGCCAGCAGTGAATTGAGAAGCACTGAAGCTTTCTTT.